The rows below give T cell receptor beta chains drawn from one sample of a study of neurological immune-mediated disorders. TCRdb independently ran MiXCR on the 5' RACE reads; one entry per CDR3 protein. The sample carries about 80,000 distinct CDR3 sequences, approximately 9.4% recorded once. The source material was PBMCs. The source of these receptors is a man aged 50 or older in good health. Both conserved end residues are part of each CDR3. The D gene is left open where the match is weak. Only part of the rows carry a size: once, few, many, or a class if the clone is expanded.

>TRBV3-1|TRBD1|many|TRBJ1-1
CASTPLKGQGGTEAFF
TGTGCCAGCACTCCACTGAAAGGACAGGGTGGCACTGAAGCTTTCTTT
>TRBV28|TRBD2|-|TRBJ2-7
CASSFGGASYEQYF
TGTGCCAGCAGTTTCGGGGGGGCTTCCTACGAGCAGTACTTC
>TRBV20-1|TRBD2|many|TRBJ2-7
CSASPAGVAYEQYF
TGCAGTGCTTCCCCGGCGGGAGTCGCCTACGAGCAGTACTTC
>TRBV5-1|-|many|TRBJ2-1
CASSSWGRSQSYNEQFF
TGCGCCAGCAGCTCCTGGGGCCGGTCACAATCCTACAATGAGCAGTTCTTC
>TRBV5-1|-|many|TRBJ1-3
CASSLGGDRFSGNTIYF
TGCGCCAGCAGCTTAGGGGGTGACAGGTTCAGCGGAAACACCATATATTTT
>TRBV12-3/TRBV12-4|-|many|TRBJ2-3
CASLNTPSQGTSTDTQYF
TGTGCCAGCCTAAACACGCCGTCACAGGGGACTAGCACAGATACGCAGTATTTT
>TRBV7-6|-|-|TRBJ2-3
CASSSDPDTQYF
TGTGCCAGCAGCTCGGATCCAGATACGCAGTATTTT
>TRBV12-3/TRBV12-4|-|many|TRBJ2-1
CASSLIGRFNEQFF
TGTGCCAGCAGTTTAATAGGGAGATTCAATGAGCAGTTCTTC
>TRBV18|TRBD2|-|TRBJ2-3
CVSSPPSGGRSTDTQYF
TGTGTCAGCTCACCACCCAGCGGGGGGCGGAGCACAGATACGCAGTATTTT
>TRBV27|TRBD1|-|TRBJ2-7
CASSPRDRGFYEQYF
TGTGCCAGCAGTCCGAGGGACAGGGGTTTCTACGAGCAGTACTTC
>TRBV20-1|-|many|TRBJ2-1
CSARANGFEQFF
TGCAGTGCTAGAGCCAACGGCTTTGAGCAGTTCTTC
>TRBV3-1|-|many|TRBJ1-3
CASSQEGNTIYF
TGTGCCAGCAGCCAAGAAGGGAACACCATATATTTT
>TRBV7-3|-|-|TRBJ2-2
CASSADNLQAMRTGELFF
TGTGCCAGCAGCGCGGATAACCTACAGGCAATGCGAACCGGGGAGCTGTTTTTT
>TRBV29-1|TRBD1|-|TRBJ2-5
CSAWDRGTQETQYF
TGCAGCGCCTGGGACAGGGGGACCCAAGAGACCCAGTACTTC
>TRBV5-1|TRBD2|few|TRBJ2-4
CASSLPGLAGGGSKNIQYF
TGCGCCAGCAGCCTTCCTGGACTAGCGGGAGGGGGGTCCAAAAACATTCAGTACTTC
>TRBV10-3|TRBD2|-|TRBJ2-3
CAISGEYGTSSSDTQYF
TGTGCCATCAGTGGGGAGTACGGGACTAGCTCCTCGGATACGCAGTATTTT
>TRBV7-3|TRBD1|few|TRBJ2-2
CASSSGQGPGELFF
TGTGCCAGCAGCTCGGGACAGGGACCCGGGGAGCTGTTTTTT
>TRBV11-2|-|many|TRBJ1-1
CASSLEFGQKGTEAFF
TGTGCCAGCAGCTTAGAATTCGGACAGAAGGGCACTGAAGCTTTCTTT
>TRBV7-8|-|-|TRBJ1-2
CASSGWDGRTRGYTF
TGTGCCAGCAGCGGATGGGACGGGCGAACTCGCGGCTACACCTTC